One T cell receptor (beta chain) is described in this entry. Its matching antigen is unknown. CDR1 LNHDA and CDR2 SQIVND come from the germline V gene (reference sequence). This CDR3 is 14 amino acids long. V lost 6 bases, J lost 1 base, and 10 bases lay in between. The data were produced by immunoSEQ multiplex PCR, yet TCRdb's version contains in-frame clones alone and is incomplete. Of some 1.5 million clones listed, 98% are singletons. This sample was taken from a study of shared clonotypes between healthy human individuals. Study results and caveats: Shared across a few donors were roughly 4.8% of the naive CD4 clonotypes.

The origin of this receptor is a man aged 25-40 years in good health. The J gene is TRBJ1-5, the V gene TRBV19; D is possibly TRBD1 (6 bases). The sequenced material came from naive CD4+ T cells sorted from blood. Subset here: CD45RA+ positively selected. CDR3 sequence: CASRDRLSNQPQHF. As DNA, the CDR3 is TGTGCCAGTAGAGACAGGTTGAGCAATCAGCCCCAGCATTTT.